The present T cell receptor (beta chain) was sequenced within a study of shared clonotypes between healthy human individuals. The genomic DNA of each subset was split evenly across several immunoSEQ plates. Assay: immunoSEQ multiplex PCR; the TCRdb copy retains only in-frame clones and omits some. The sample has 300,000 to 400,000 clones, around 79% seen once. The sequenced sample was memory CD4+ T cells sorted from blood. Subset meaning: CD45RA-negative fraction. The sequence was collected from a man aged 25-40 years in good health.

The CDR3 DNA follows: TGTGCCAGCTCACCTTTTCCGGGACAGAAGATCTCCTACGAGCAGTACTTC. It specifies CASSPFPGQKISYEQYF. The rearrangement links TRBV18 to TRBJ2-5; 7 positions match TRBD1. The J call may be mistaken, given a closer DNA end match to TRBJ2-7. The CDR3 is made up of 17 amino acids. The V gene's germline CDR1 is KGHSH and CDR2 LQKENI.